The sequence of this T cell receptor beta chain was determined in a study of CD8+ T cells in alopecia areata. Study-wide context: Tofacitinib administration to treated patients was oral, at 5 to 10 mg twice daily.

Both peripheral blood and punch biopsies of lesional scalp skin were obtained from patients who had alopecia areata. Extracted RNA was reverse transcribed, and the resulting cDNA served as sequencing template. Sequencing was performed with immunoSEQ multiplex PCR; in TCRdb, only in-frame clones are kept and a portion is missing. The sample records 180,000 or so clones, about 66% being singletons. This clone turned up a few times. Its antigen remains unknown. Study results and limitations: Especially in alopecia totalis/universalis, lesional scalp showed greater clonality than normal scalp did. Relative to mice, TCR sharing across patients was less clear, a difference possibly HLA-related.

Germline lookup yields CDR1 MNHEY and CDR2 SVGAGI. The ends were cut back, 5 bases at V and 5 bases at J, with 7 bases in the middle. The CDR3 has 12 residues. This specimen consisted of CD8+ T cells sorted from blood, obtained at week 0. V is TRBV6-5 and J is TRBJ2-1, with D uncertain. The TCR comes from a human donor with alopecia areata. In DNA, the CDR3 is TGTGCCAGCAGTCCAGACAACAATGAGCAGTTCTTC. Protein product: CASSPDNNEQFF.